Listed here are 29 T cell receptor beta chains from one sample, sequenced in a study of Graves' ophthalmopathy and Graves' hyperthyroidism. CDR3 regions of TCR beta were amplified from RNA transcripts. The workflow started with a first-round RT-PCR run with HTBI primers and then moved on to a second-round multiplex PCR. TCRdb redid the calling of the multiplex PCR reads with MiXCR, one entry per CDR3 protein. The sample comprises some 160,000 distinct CDR3 sequences, 39% of which are singletons, and about 8.2% rests with the top ten. Sequencing was performed on peripheral blood. Receptors were obtained from a man aged 30 to 39 with Graves' ophthalmopathy.

This clonotype came up many times. The chain recombines TRBV24-1 with TRBJ1-1, with a tentative D call TRBD1 (5 bases). V was shortened by 5 bases and J by 8 bases, with 14 bases between the two germline ends. There are 13 residues in the CDR3. Germline values: CDR1 KGHDR, CDR2 SFDVKD. CDR3 residues: CATSASGQSEAFF. In DNA, the CDR3 is TGTGCCACCAGTGCCTCGGGGCAGTCAGAAGCTTTCTTT.

The genes are TRBV12-5 and TRBJ2-5; D possibly corresponds to TRBD1 (6 bases). CDR1 and CDR2 (germline): LGHNT, FRNRAP. The CDR3 length is 13 residues. V was cut by 4 bases and J by 5 bases, with 11 bases left in between. CDR3 region: CASGSQGWETQYF. CDR3 sequence (DNA): TGTGCTAGTGGTTCACAGGGCTGGGAGACCCAGTACTTC.

Many counts were recorded for this clonotype. For the CDR3, the DNA is TGTGCCAGCAGCGGCACCCCCGGGACGGCAGGCGAGCAGTACTTC. Its protein is CASSGTPGTAGEQYF. The gene calls are TRBV9 and TRBJ2-7; D tentatively fits TRBD1 or TRBD2 (5 bases each). Germline V gene lookup returns CDR1 SGDLS and CDR2 YYNGEE. Trimming shortened V by 3 bases and J by 6 bases, and 19 bases separated the two germline ends. The CDR3 extends over 15 amino acids.

This clonotype was picked up many times. V gene TRBV28 combines with J gene TRBJ1-6; perhaps TRBD1 as D (5 bases). Trimming left V 6 bases short and J 5 bases short, with 14 bases between. The CDR3 length is 15 residues. The germline gives CDR1 MDHEN, CDR2 SYDVKM. The DNA of the CDR3 is TGTGCCAGCAGCCGAGAGGGGACGGATAATTCACCCCTCCACTTT. Translated, it gives CASSREGTDNSPLHF.

About this clonotype itself: At one end, the junction sequence differs from germline, possibly due to a read error. The CDR3: CASRGPAQETRYF. DNA of the CDR3: TGTGCCAGCAGGGGACCTGCTCAAGAGACCCGGTACTTC. V gene TRBV6-1 combines with J gene TRBJ2-5; the D call may be TRBD1 or TRBD2 (5 bases each). Germline CDR1 MNHNS, CDR2 SASEGT. The CDR3 is 13 amino acids.

The CDR3 is CASSIGSGEQYF. The DNA for the CDR3 is TGTGCCAGTAGTATCGGGTCAGGCGAGCAGTACTTC. The chain couples TRBV19 to TRBJ2-7; unclear D gene. The CDR3 has 12 residues. V lost 3 bases and J lost 6, with 9 bases in between. Germline CDR1 and CDR2: LNHDA and SQIVND (reference sequence).

The chain employs TRBV20-1 and TRBJ1-2, with D possibly being TRBD1 (5 bases). Germline V gives CDR1 DFQATT, CDR2 SNEGSKA (reference sequence). The V end lost 5 bases, the J end lost 8 bases, and 15 bases lay between the germline ends. CDR3 length equals 12 residues. CDR3 region: CSAVGGVEGYTF. CDR3 nucleotide sequence: TGCAGTGCTGTCGGGGGGGTCGAGGGCTACACCTTC.

This clonotype was detected many times. This chain uses TRBV5-1 with TRBJ1-1; D remains ambiguous. Per the germline V gene, CDR1 is SGHRS and CDR2 is YFSETQ. The CDR3 covers 15 residues. V dropped 0 bases and J dropped 3 bases, with 12 bases sitting between them. The CDR3 sequence: CASSLAAVSYTEAFF. The CDR3 DNA reads TGCGCCAGCAGCTTGGCAGCCGTCTCCTACACTGAAGCTTTCTTT.

This clonotype was picked up many times. The chain joins TRBV6-2 or TRBV6-3 to TRBJ1-1; 8 positions agree with TRBD1. The J segment lost 11 bases and the V segment lost 6 bases, leaving 11 bases of the junction unmatched. CDR1 is MNHEY and CDR2 is SVGEGT in the germline V gene. The CDR3 length is 13 residues. The CDR3 nucleotides read TGTGCCAGCAGACAACAGGGGGGCGTAAGTGCTTTCTTT. This gives the protein CASRQQGGVSAFF.

In its sample, this clonotype was seen many times. The chain recombines TRBV6-2 or TRBV6-3 with TRBJ2-6; no reliable D call. The CDR3 sequence is 18 residues long. Trimming removed 0 bases from V and 0 bases from J, with 12 bases in between. Germline V gene data show CDR1 as MNHEY and CDR2 as SVGEGT. CDR3 nucleotide sequence: TGTGCCAGCAGTTACTCTAACACCTTACCCTCTGGGGCCAACGTCCTGACTTTC. Protein: CASSYSNTLPSGANVLTF.

This chain joins TRBV27 and TRBJ2-7; 10 bases agree with TRBD1. This CDR3 is 15 amino acids long. After removal of 2 bases from V and 4 bases from J, the junction contained 5 bases not matched to a gene. Germline V gene sequence: CDR1 MNHEY, CDR2 SMNVEV (reference sequence). CDR3 in amino acids: CASSLKTGGFYEQYF. As DNA, the CDR3 is TGTGCCAGCAGTTTAAAGACAGGGGGCTTTTACGAGCAGTACTTC.

This clonotype was seen a few times. The rearrangement joins TRBV4-1 to TRBJ2-7; D gene unclear. V lost 5 bases to trimming and J lost 2 bases, with 13 bases between them. Germline values: CDR1 MGHRA, CDR2 YSYEKL. This CDR3 is built from 14 residues. The CDR3 nucleotides are TGCGCCAGCAGCTTGGCCGCCCGGACCTACGAGCAGTACTTC. It specifies CASSLAARTYEQYF.

This clonotype was counted many times. V and J are TRBV30 and TRBJ2-1; the D call may be TRBD1 or TRBD2 (5 bases each). CDR3 size: 16 residues. Germline values: CDR1 GTSNPN, CDR2 SVGIG (reference sequence). V shed 4 bases and J shed 0 bases, with 16 bases lying between them. The CDR3 region is CAWNSGRSSSYNEQFF. DNA of the CDR3: TGTGCCTGGAATTCGGGACGTTCGAGCTCCTACAATGAGCAGTTCTTC.

This clonotype was seen repeatedly, ten times or more. The chain has TRBV28 and TRBJ2-5; no definite D call. The V and J ends lost 2 bases and 5 bases respectively, with 6 bases between them. The CDR3 consists of 12 residues. Germline V lookup: CDR1 MDHEN, CDR2 SYDVKM. The CDR3 protein is CASSLGLETQYF. The CDR3 DNA sequence: TGTGCCAGCAGTTTAGGTTTGGAGACCCAGTACTTC.

This chain joins TRBV29-1 and TRBJ1-2, with no clear D. Germline V CDR1 and CDR2: SQVTM, ANQGSEA. The CDR3 has 10 amino acids. With 3 bases removed from V and 8 bases from J, the gap between germline ends came to 7 bases. This chain's CDR3 is CSVDSMGYTF. The CDR3 region has the DNA TGCAGCGTTGACTCCATGGGCTACACCTTC.

This clonotype appeared many times. V and J are TRBV5-1 and TRBJ2-6; D gene uncertain. The CDR3 is made up of 19 amino acids. The V gene's germline CDR1 is SGHRS and CDR2 YFSETQ. V lost 0 bases to trimming and J lost 2 bases, with 18 bases between them. CDR3 sequence: CASSLVSPKPHPGANVLTF. The CDR3, as DNA: TGCGCCAGCAGCTTGGTCTCTCCCAAGCCTCATCCTGGGGCCAACGTCCTGACTTTC.

The sample holds a few counts of this clonotype. The chain is built from TRBV20-1 and TRBJ2-7; 7 bases fit TRBD1. Germline assignment: CDR1 DFQATT and CDR2 SNEGSKA (reference sequence). V shed 0 bases, J shed 2 bases, and the junction held 10 bases outside the gene matches. This CDR3 spans 16 amino acids. This CDR3 reads CSARDATGFGTYEQYF. The CDR3 DNA sequence: TGCAGTGCTAGAGATGCGACAGGGTTCGGGACCTACGAGCAGTACTTC.

V usage is TRBV6-2 or TRBV6-3 and J usage is TRBJ2-7; D possibly uses TRBD1 or TRBD2 (6 bases each). CDR1 and CDR2 from the germline V gene are MNHEY and SVGEGT. This CDR3 spans 15 amino acids. V was cut by 11 bases and J by 2 bases, with 22 bases left in between. This CDR3 is CAGRVWGAQTYEQYF. DNA of the CDR3: TGTGCCGGGCGAGTCTGGGGGGCGCAGACCTACGAGCAGTACTTC.

This clonotype was counted between two and nine times. CDR3 region: CASRETGYYGYTF. DNA of the CDR3: TGTGCCAGCAGGGAGACAGGCTATTATGGCTACACCTTC. V gene TRBV12-3 or TRBV12-4 combines with J gene TRBJ1-2; D might be TRBD1 (6 bases). Trimming left V 6 bases short and J 5 bases short, with 13 bases between. The CDR3 contains 13 residues.

This clonotype was counted many times. The V gene is TRBV24-1, the J gene TRBJ2-7, with D possibly TRBD1 on 6 matching bases. The germline gives CDR1 KGHDR, CDR2 SFDVKD. The CDR3 has 15 amino acids. Trimming pared 3 bases from V and 0 bases from J, leaving 11 bases between. The CDR3 loop is CATSDPRDNSYEQYF. CDR3 DNA sequence: TGTGCCACCAGTGATCCCCGGGACAACTCCTACGAGCAGTACTTC.

This clonotype has a count of ten or more. The chain is built from TRBV7-9 and TRBJ1-2; maybe TRBD1 (6 bases). V was trimmed by 3 bases and J by 8 bases, leaving 19 bases between them. This CDR3 is 15 amino acids long. Germline loops: CDR1 SEHNR, CDR2 FQNEAQ (reference sequence). CDR3 nucleotide sequence: TGTGCCAGCAGCTTTGAGGAGGCAGGGGCTCTAGGCTACACCTTC. Amino acid sequence: CASSFEEAGALGYTF.

This clonotype was detected many times. The chain uses TRBV7-8 and TRBJ1-1; D gene ambiguous. This CDR3 is built from 14 residues. Trimming took off 5 bases at V and 1 base at J, with 11 bases between the two ends. Germline CDR1 and CDR2: SGHVS and FQNEAQ. The CDR3 spells CASSRKGGNTEAFF. The CDR3 coding sequence is TGTGCCAGCAGCCGTAAGGGCGGGAACACTGAAGCTTTCTTT.

This clonotype showed up many times. This may come from a read error, since a much larger clone is one base off. As DNA, the CDR3 is TGTGCCTGGAGTGTGGGCGCTGAAGCTTTCTTT. Translating it yields CAWSVGAEAFF. This chain connects TRBV30 to TRBJ1-1, with D hard to call. The CDR3 has 11 amino acids. In germline, CDR1 is GTSNPN, CDR2 SVGIG (reference sequence). The ends were cut back, 0 bases at V and 6 bases at J, with 5 bases in the middle.

The V gene is TRBV29-1, the J gene TRBJ1-1; D is unresolved. V was shortened by 6 bases and J by 0 bases, with 11 bases between the two germline ends. Germline CDR1 and CDR2: SQVTM and ANQGSEA. CDR3 length: 13 amino acids. The CDR3 region is CSVKELLNTEAFF. The CDR3 nucleotides are TGCAGCGTGAAGGAACTCTTGAACACTGAAGCTTTCTTT.

The genes are TRBV12-3 or TRBV12-4 and TRBJ2-2; D is undetermined. V was clipped by 5 bases and J by 5 bases, with 9 bases between them. This CDR3 region has 13 residues. The DNA of the CDR3 is TGTGCCAGCAGTCCAAGGAGAACCGGGGAGCTGTTTTTT. Its translation is CASSPRRTGELFF.

DNA of the CDR3: TGTGCCAGCAGCACCCGACAGGGGTCCTACGAGCAGTACTTC. This translates into CASSTRQGSYEQYF. This sequence joins TRBV7-2 and TRBJ2-7; 8 bases are shared with TRBD1. Germline loops: CDR1 SGHTA, CDR2 FQGNSA. The ends lost 5 bases at V and 1 base at J; junction bases unmatched: 4. This CDR3 region has 14 residues. The full variable domain, with the rest looked up from reference TRBV7-2 and TRBJ2-7, is GAGVSQSPSNKVTEKGKDVELRCDPISGHTALYWYRQSLGQGLEFLIYFQGNSAPDKSGLPSDRFSAERTGGSVSTLTIQRTQQEDSAVYLCASSTRQGSYEQYFGPGTRLTVT.

This clonotype has at least ten counts. The rearrangement joins TRBV12-3 or TRBV12-4 to TRBJ2-7, with D perhaps TRBD1 (5 bases). The CDR3 consists of 11 residues. With 5 bases removed from V and 9 bases from J, the gap between germline ends came to 11 bases. CDR3 amino acids: CASSLRQRQYF. DNA for the CDR3: TGTGCCAGCAGTCTTCGACAGCGGCAGTACTTC.

V and J are TRBV6-1 and TRBJ1-2; 8 bases align to TRBD1. The CDR3 contains 13 residues. The trim removed 2 bases at V and 8 bases at J, leaving 4 bases unmatched. The germline CDR1 and CDR2 sequences are MNHNS and SASEGT. The CDR3 nucleotides are TGTGCCAGCAGTGAAAAGGACAGGGAGGGCTACACCTTC. This sequence encodes CASSEKDREGYTF.

This clonotype was recorded at least ten times. V and J are TRBV6-5 and TRBJ2-7; D remains ambiguous. This CDR3 comprises 13 residues. CDR1 MNHEY and CDR2 SVGAGI come from the germline V gene. V was pared by 5 bases and J by 1 base, with 9 bases between. CDR3: CASSLSASYEQYF. Written as DNA, the CDR3 is TGTGCCAGCAGTCTCTCGGCATCCTACGAGCAGTACTTC.